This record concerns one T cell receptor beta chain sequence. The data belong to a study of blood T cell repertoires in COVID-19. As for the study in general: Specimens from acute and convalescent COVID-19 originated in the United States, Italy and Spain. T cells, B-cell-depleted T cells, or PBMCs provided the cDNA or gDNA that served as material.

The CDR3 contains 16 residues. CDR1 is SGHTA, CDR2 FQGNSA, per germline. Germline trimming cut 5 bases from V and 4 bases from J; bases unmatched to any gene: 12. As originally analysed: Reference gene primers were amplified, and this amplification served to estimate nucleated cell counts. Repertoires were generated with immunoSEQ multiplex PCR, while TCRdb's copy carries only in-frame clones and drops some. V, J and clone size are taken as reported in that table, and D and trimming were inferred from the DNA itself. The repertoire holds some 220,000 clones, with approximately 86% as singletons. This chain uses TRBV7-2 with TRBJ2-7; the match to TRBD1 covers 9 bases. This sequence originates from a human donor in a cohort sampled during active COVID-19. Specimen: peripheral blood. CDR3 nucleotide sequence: TGTGCCAGCAGCCCACACAGGGGGCTGGGGGAATACGAGCAGTACTTC. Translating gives CASSPHRGLGEYEQYF.